This passage covers 31 T cell receptor beta chains from one sample sequenced in a study of CD8 T cells in ankylosing spondylitis. Via MiXCR, TCRdb re-called the 5' RACE reads, giving one row per CDR3 protein. Of 150,000 to 200,000 distinct CDR3 sequences listed, around 19% are singletons. The sample comprised blood, either unsorted or a sorted T cell fraction (not recorded which). All receptors derive from a male donor with ankylosing spondylitis or in good health (not recorded which).

This clonotype was recorded a few times. V and J are TRBV28 and TRBJ2-2; 10 bases map to TRBD2. Germline assignment: CDR1 MDHEN and CDR2 SYDVKM. The V and J ends lost 3 bases and 1 base, in that order; junction bases with no gene match: 5. This CDR3 has 17 residues. The CDR3 DNA is TGTGCCAGCAGTTTCTCCCTAGCGGGAGTGAACACCGGGGAGCTGTTTTTT. Its translation is CASSFSLAGVNTGELFF. Full variable domain (missing parts from reference TRBV28 and TRBJ2-2): DVKVTQSSRYLVKRTGEKVFLECVQDMDHENMFWYRQDPGLGLRLIYFSYDVKMKEKGDIPEGYSVSREKKERFSLILESASTNQTSMYLCASSFSLAGVNTGELFFGEGSRLTVL.

This clonotype came up a few times. The V and J genes are TRBV12-3 or TRBV12-4 and TRBJ1-5, with TRBD1 matching over 8 bases. J lost 4 bases, V lost 3 bases, and 5 bases had no gene match. The CDR3 spans 15 residues. The CDR3 coding sequence is TGTGCCAGCAGTTTCCGGGACAGGCGGAATCAGCCCCAGCATTTT. This codes for CASSFRDRRNQPQHF.

This clonotype came up a few times. The chain couples TRBV10-3 to TRBJ2-1, with D possibly matching TRBD1 (5 bases). The V gene's germline CDR1 is ENHRY and CDR2 SYGVKD. The CDR3 contains 14 residues. Trimming took 6 bases from V and 0 from J, leaving 9 bases between them. The CDR3 sequence: CAISETASYNEQFF. CDR3 sequence (DNA): TGTGCCATCAGCGAGACAGCCTCCTACAATGAGCAGTTCTTC.

This clonotype was detected only a few times. This chain uses TRBV20-1 with TRBJ1-2; possible D gene TRBD1, 6 bases. Germline-derived CDR1 and CDR2 are DFQATT and SNEGSKA (reference sequence). CDR3 length: 16 amino acids. The germline V and J ends were trimmed by 0 bases and 3 bases, with 17 bases remaining between them. CDR3 bases: TGCAGTGCTAGAGACGCTCGTCCGGGGGGCGACTATGGCTACACCTTC. Its protein product is CSARDARPGGDYGYTF.

On this clonotype: This sequence may be a read error, since a much larger clone differs from it by one base. This chain connects TRBV12-3 or TRBV12-4 to TRBJ1-5; TRBD1 is a possible D gene (6 bases). There are 13 residues in the CDR3. CDR3 bases: TGTGCCAGCGGTTTTGGGGGCGGTCAGCCCCAGCATTTT. It specifies CASGFGGGQPQHF.

This clonotype was seen at least ten times. This sequence joins TRBV10-2 and TRBJ2-3, with a tentative D call TRBD2 (6 bases). The V and J ends lost 6 bases and 2 bases respectively, with 9 bases between them. Germline V gene data show CDR1 as WSHSY and CDR2 as SAAADI. CDR3 length: 13 residues. The CDR3 bases are TGCGCCAGCAGGGAGGGGTACACAGATACGCAGTATTTT. This translates into CASREGYTDTQYF.

This clonotype has a handful of counts. V and J are TRBV11-2 and TRBJ2-3; the D is unclear. Germline lookup yields CDR1 SGHAT and CDR2 FQNNGV. The CDR3 consists of 14 residues. Trimming pared 3 bases from V and 4 bases from J, leaving 11 bases between. The CDR3 DNA reads as TGTGCCAGCAGCTTCCGTAACAGACCAGATACGCAGTATTTT. It codes for CASSFRNRPDTQYF.

In this sample, this clonotype turned up a few times. J is TRBJ1-1 and V is TRBV19; TRBD1 might be the D (6 bases). CDR1 LNHDA and CDR2 SQIVND come from the germline V gene (reference sequence). V was cut by 5 bases and J by 1 base, with 14 bases left in between. The CDR3 is made up of 15 amino acids. Here the CDR3 reads CASSPQGQWNTEAFF. The CDR3 DNA sequence: TGTGCCAGTAGTCCACAGGGCCAATGGAACACTGAAGCTTTCTTT.

This clonotype has only a few counts. This sequence joins TRBV3-1 and TRBJ2-2, with 7 bases identical to TRBD1. The CDR3 length is 16 residues. From germline, CDR1 is LGHDT and CDR2 YNNKEL (reference sequence). V trimming: 2 bases; J trimming: 2 bases; junction bases outside the gene matches: 5. The CDR3 sequence: CASSQWSGGNTGELFF. Here the CDR3 DNA reads TGTGCCAGCAGCCAATGGTCAGGGGGTAACACCGGGGAGCTGTTTTTT.

This clonotype was detected once. This rearrangement joins TRBV5-4 to TRBJ2-3; D is undetermined. CDR1 is SGHNT and CDR2 is YYREEE in the germline V gene (reference sequence). V was clipped by 0 bases and J by 4 bases, with 15 bases between them. This CDR3 is built from 16 residues. The DNA of the CDR3 is TGTGCCAGCAGCTTGGAGGGCCAAAGCCGCCCAGATACGCAGTATTTT. It is translated as CASSLEGQSRPDTQYF.

This clonotype was detected once. The CDR3 spells CASTPGGETQYF. In DNA, the CDR3 is TGTGCCAGCACTCCCGGGGGAGAGACCCAGTACTTC. The chain carries TRBV12-3 or TRBV12-4 and TRBJ2-5; the D gene is possibly TRBD2 (6 bases). V was clipped by 7 bases and J by 4 bases, with 10 bases between them. The CDR3 extends over 12 amino acids.

This clonotype was counted many times. V gene TRBV11-2 combines with J gene TRBJ1-1; 8 bases match TRBD1. Germline V lookup: CDR1 SGHAT, CDR2 FQNNGV. CDR3 size: 17 residues. The V segment lost 0 bases and the J segment 5 bases; nucleotides outside the gene matches: 11. DNA for the CDR3: TGTGCCAGCAGCTTAGATGGGGTTGGGCAGGGGGCAACTGAAGCTTTCTTT. As protein: CASSLDGVGQGATEAFF.

This clonotype showed up just a few times. V is TRBV27 and J is TRBJ1-1; weak D call: TRBD1 (6 bases). This CDR3 has 13 amino acids. The V and J ends lost 3 bases and 11 bases respectively, with 16 bases between them. Germline V gives CDR1 MNHEY, CDR2 SMNVEV (reference sequence). CDR3 nucleotide sequence: TGTGCCAGCAGTTTCGGGGGGGGGCGAGGGGCTTTCTTT. Encoded protein: CASSFGGGRGAFF.

This clonotype was found many times. The chain couples TRBV12-3 or TRBV12-4 to TRBJ2-6; D not resolved. The CDR3 consists of 15 residues. The ends were cut back, 4 bases at V and 1 base at J, with 8 bases in the middle. The CDR3 reads CASSSRNSGANVLTF. CDR3 nucleotides: TGTGCCAGCAGTTCCCGAAATTCTGGGGCCAACGTCCTGACTTTC.

The chain links TRBV5-5 to TRBJ1-5, with D maybe TRBD1 (6 bases). The CDR3 extends over 15 amino acids. Trimming pared 2 bases from V and 1 base from J, leaving 10 bases between. From germline, CDR1 is SGHKS and CDR2 YYEKEE (reference sequence). The CDR3 nucleotides read TGTGCCAGCAGCTTATTTACAGGGAGCAATCAGCCCCAGCATTTT. Translation gives CASSLFTGSNQPQHF.

This clonotype was counted ten times or more. The chain employs TRBV5-1 and TRBJ1-1, with D hard to call. The CDR3 spans 14 residues. V lost 6 bases, J lost 10 bases, and 22 bases lay in between. CDR1 and CDR2 from the germline V gene are SGHRS and YFSETQ. The chain's CDR3 is CASTPVGFGEGAFF. The CDR3 DNA sequence: TGCGCCAGCACCCCCGTAGGGTTCGGGGAGGGAGCTTTCTTT.

The chain joins TRBV28 to TRBJ2-7; D possibly uses TRBD1 or TRBD2 (5 bases each). The V end lost 1 base, the J end lost 6 bases, and 16 bases lay between the germline ends. CDR3 length: 15 amino acids. Germline loops: CDR1 MDHEN, CDR2 SYDVKM. In nucleotides, the CDR3 is TGTGCCAGCAGTTTATCGGGGACCGAAAGCGGCGAGCAGTACTTC. It translates to CASSLSGTESGEQYF.

This clonotype was picked up a small number of times. The DNA for the CDR3 is TGTGCCAGCAGTGAATTGGACAGGGCTAAGGCTTTCTTT. It is translated as CASSELDRAKAFF. This rearrangement joins TRBV2 to TRBJ1-1; 8 positions agree with TRBD1. CDR3 length: 13 amino acids. Germline-derived CDR1 and CDR2 are SNHLY and FYNNEI. Trimming took 2 bases from V and 11 from J; bases not matched to a gene: 7.

This clonotype was recorded many times. The chain combines TRBV29-1 with TRBJ2-5; D may match TRBD1 or TRBD2 (5 bases each). The CDR3 contains 14 residues. Germline CDR1 is SQVTM and CDR2 is ANQGSEA. V dropped 6 bases and J dropped 7 bases, with 21 bases sitting between them. The CDR3 is CSVLTVGPGGTQYF. The DNA of the CDR3 is TGCAGCGTCCTGACGGTTGGCCCTGGGGGGACCCAGTACTTC.

The sample holds many counts of this clonotype. The chain couples TRBV4-1 to TRBJ2-1, with no clear D. The ends were cut back, 4 bases at V and 6 bases at J, with 7 bases in the middle. Germline V gives CDR1 MGHRA, CDR2 YSYEKL. The CDR3 runs 12 residues. The CDR3, as DNA: TGCGCCAGCAGCCCCATGGGCAATGAGCAGTTCTTC. Protein sequence: CASSPMGNEQFF.

This clonotype came up a few times. The rearrangement uses TRBV7-8 and TRBJ2-3, with 14 bases matching TRBD2. Germline loops: CDR1 SGHVS, CDR2 FQNEAQ. This CDR3 contains 17 residues. Trimming took 5 bases from V and 3 from J; bases not matched to a gene: 7. This chain's CDR3 is CASSRGLAGDLTDTQYF. For the CDR3, the DNA is TGTGCCAGCAGCAGGGGACTAGCGGGAGATCTAACAGATACGCAGTATTTT.

About this clonotype: One end of the junction does not line up with germline, which may come from a read error. V and J are TRBV5-6 and TRBJ2-1, with 10 nucleotides matching TRBD1. Looked up from germline, CDR1 is SGHDT and CDR2 is YYEEEE. CDR3 length: 16 amino acids. CDR3 DNA: TGTGCCGGCAGCTTGGCGCTGGGACAGGGGCACAATGAGCAGTTCTTC. Translated: CAGSLALGQGHNEQFF.

This chain uses TRBV29-1 with TRBJ2-1, with 9 bases aligning to TRBD2. CDR3 length: 15 residues. With V trimmed by 2 bases and J by 4 bases, 6 bases remained unmatched. The V gene's germline CDR1 is SQVTM and CDR2 ANQGSEA. CDR3 sequence: CSVERGGRAYNEQFF. The CDR3 DNA is TGCAGCGTTGAACGGGGCGGGAGGGCTTACAATGAGCAGTTCTTC.

This clonotype appeared many times. The CDR3 region is CASRPPYNEQFF. The DNA for the CDR3 is TGTGCCAGCAGACCCCCGTACAATGAGCAGTTCTTC. The J gene is TRBJ2-1, the V gene TRBV28; D ambiguous. This CDR3 is 12 amino acids long. Germline CDR1 is MDHEN and CDR2 is SYDVKM. V shed 6 bases and J shed 4 bases, with 7 bases lying between them.

There are many counts of this clonotype. The chain couples TRBV20-1 to TRBJ2-1; D is unresolved. V was cut by 3 bases and J by 9 bases, with 18 bases left in between. CDR3 size: 14 residues. Germline CDR1 and CDR2: DFQATT and SNEGSKA (reference sequence). This CDR3 is CSARLGIVQGEQFF. CDR3 sequence (DNA): TGCAGTGCTAGGCTTGGGATCGTCCAAGGTGAGCAGTTCTTC.

At least ten counts were recorded for this clonotype. The J gene is TRBJ2-2, the V gene TRBV29-1; D uncertain. Germline CDR1 is SQVTM and CDR2 is ANQGSEA. The CDR3 is made up of 11 amino acids. The ends were cut back, 7 bases at V and 1 base at J, with 4 bases in the middle. CDR3 in DNA: TGCAGCGGAATGAACACCGGGGAGCTGTTTTTT. It encodes CSGMNTGELFF.

In this sample, this clonotype turned up many times. The chain is built from TRBV20-1 and TRBJ2-3, with 9 positions matching TRBD2. Germline V gives CDR1 DFQATT, CDR2 SNEGSKA (reference sequence). The CDR3 is 13 amino acids. J lost 1 base, V lost 6 bases, and 2 bases had no gene match. The CDR3 nucleotides are TGCAGTGCCAGGACTAGCGGCACAGATACGCAGTATTTT. Protein product: CSARTSGTDTQYF.

The V call is TRBV28, the J call TRBJ2-4; possible D gene TRBD2, 7 bases. V shed 8 bases and J shed 1 base, with 18 bases lying between them. Germline V gene data show CDR1 as MDHEN and CDR2 as SYDVKM. The CDR3 consists of 16 residues. The CDR3 here is CASLGAGEGAKNIQYF. In nucleotides, the CDR3 is TGTGCCAGCTTGGGGGCGGGAGAAGGGGCCAAAAACATTCAGTACTTC.

V and J are TRBV5-1 and TRBJ2-2, with 7 bases fitting TRBD1. From germline, CDR1 is SGHRS and CDR2 YFSETQ. The CDR3 runs to 14 residues. Losses at the gene ends were 4 bases for V and 5 bases for J; bases not matched to a gene: 5. In DNA form, the CDR3 reads TGCGCCAGCAGCACCACAGGGGTTACCGGGGAGCTGTTTTTT. This gives the protein CASSTTGVTGELFF. The complete variable domain, with remaining parts taken from reference TRBV5-1 and TRBJ2-2, reads KAGVTQTPRYLIKTRGQQVTLSCSPISGHRSVSWYQQTPGQGLQFLFEYFSETQRNKGNFPGRFSGRQFSNSRSEMNVSTLELGDSALYLCASSTTGVTGELFFGEGSRLTVL.

This clonotype was seen at least ten times. The J gene is TRBJ1-2, the V gene TRBV5-1, with unresolved D. The CDR3 is 14 residues long. V was clipped by 0 bases and J by 2 bases, with 8 bases between them. The germline V gene encodes CDR1 SGHRS and CDR2 YFSETQ. This chain's CDR3 is CASSLEGRNYGYTF. CDR3 nucleotides: TGCGCCAGCAGCTTGGAGGGCAGAAACTATGGCTACACCTTC.

Only a few counts were recorded for this clonotype. The chain recombines TRBV20-1 with TRBJ1-2; D remains ambiguous. Trimming removed 5 bases at V and 8 bases at J, with 21 bases between. CDR3 length equals 14 residues. The germline V gene has CDR1 DFQATT and CDR2 SNEGSKA (reference sequence). CDR3 protein: CSARKTAVGEGYTF. The CDR3 bases are TGCAGTGCTCGAAAAACCGCGGTTGGTGAAGGCTACACCTTC.